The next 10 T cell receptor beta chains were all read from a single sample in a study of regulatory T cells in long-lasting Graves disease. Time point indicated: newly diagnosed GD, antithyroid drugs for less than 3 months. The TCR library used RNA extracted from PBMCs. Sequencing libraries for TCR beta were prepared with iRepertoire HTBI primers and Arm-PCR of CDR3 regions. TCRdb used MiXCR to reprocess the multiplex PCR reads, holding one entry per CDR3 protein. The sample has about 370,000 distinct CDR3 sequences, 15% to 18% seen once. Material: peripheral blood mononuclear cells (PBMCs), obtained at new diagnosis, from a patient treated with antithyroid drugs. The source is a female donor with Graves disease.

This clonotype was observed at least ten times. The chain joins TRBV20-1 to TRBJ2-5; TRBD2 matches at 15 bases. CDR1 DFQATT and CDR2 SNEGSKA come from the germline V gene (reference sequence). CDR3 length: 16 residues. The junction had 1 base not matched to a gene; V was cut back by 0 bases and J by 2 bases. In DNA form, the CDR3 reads TGCAGTGCTAGAGAAGGACTAGCGGGAGGGCAAGAGACCCAGTACTTC. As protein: CSAREGLAGGQETQYF.

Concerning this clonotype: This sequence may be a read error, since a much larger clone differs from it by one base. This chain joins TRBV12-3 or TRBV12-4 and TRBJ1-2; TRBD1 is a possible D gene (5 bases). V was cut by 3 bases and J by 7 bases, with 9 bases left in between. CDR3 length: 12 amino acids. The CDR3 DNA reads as TGTGCCAGCAGTTTCTCAGGGTTTGGCTACACCTTC. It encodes CASSFSGFGYTF.

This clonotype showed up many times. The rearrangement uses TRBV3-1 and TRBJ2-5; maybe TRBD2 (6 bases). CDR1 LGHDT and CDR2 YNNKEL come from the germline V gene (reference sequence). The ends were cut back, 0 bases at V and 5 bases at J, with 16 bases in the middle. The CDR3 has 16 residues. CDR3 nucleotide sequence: TGTGCCAGCAGCCAAGACTTGGCGGGGATCGGGGAGACCCAGTACTTC. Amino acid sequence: CASSQDLAGIGETQYF.

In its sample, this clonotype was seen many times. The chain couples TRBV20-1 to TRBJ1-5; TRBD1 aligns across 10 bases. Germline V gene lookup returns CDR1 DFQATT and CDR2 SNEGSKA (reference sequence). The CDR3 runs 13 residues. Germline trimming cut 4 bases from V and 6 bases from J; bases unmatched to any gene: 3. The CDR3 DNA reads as TGCAGTGCTACAAGGACAGGGGGTCAGCCCCAGCATTTT. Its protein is CSATRTGGQPQHF.

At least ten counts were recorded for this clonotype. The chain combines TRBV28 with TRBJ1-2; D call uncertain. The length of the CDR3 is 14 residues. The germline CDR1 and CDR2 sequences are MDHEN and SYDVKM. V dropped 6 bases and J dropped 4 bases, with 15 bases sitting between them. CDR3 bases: TGTGCCAGCAGCCTGACACCTGGATCCTATGGCTACACCTTC. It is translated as CASSLTPGSYGYTF.

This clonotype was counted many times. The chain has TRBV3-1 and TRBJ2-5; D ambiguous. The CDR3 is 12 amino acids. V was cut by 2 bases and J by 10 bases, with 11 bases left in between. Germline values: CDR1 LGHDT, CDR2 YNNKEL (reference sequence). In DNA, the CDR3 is TGTGCCAGCAGCCAAACTACTAAGGACCAGTACTTC. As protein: CASSQTTKDQYF.

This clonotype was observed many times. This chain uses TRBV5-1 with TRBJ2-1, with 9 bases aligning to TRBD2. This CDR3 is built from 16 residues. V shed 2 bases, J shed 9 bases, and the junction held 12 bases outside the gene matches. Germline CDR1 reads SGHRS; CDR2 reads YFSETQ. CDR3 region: CASSFSPGTSSGEQFF. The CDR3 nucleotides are TGCGCCAGCAGCTTTTCCCCCGGGACTAGCTCCGGTGAGCAGTTCTTC.

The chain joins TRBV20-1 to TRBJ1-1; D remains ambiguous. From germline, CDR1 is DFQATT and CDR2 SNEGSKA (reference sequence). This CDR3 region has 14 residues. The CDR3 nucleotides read TGCAGCGCTCCCCTTCTAAGAGGGAACACTGAAGCTTTCTTT. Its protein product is CSAPLLRGNTEAFF.

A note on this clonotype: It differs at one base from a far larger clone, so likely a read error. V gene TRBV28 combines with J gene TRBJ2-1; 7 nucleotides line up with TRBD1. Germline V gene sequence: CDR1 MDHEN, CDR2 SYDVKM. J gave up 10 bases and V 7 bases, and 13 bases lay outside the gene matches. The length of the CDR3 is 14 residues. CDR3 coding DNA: TGTGCCAGCACCCTTCTACAGGGGTCCTACGAGCAGTTCTTC. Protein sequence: CASTLLQGSYEQFF. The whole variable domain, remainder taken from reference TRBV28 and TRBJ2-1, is DVKVTQSSRYLVKRTGEKVFLECVQDMDHENMFWYRQDPGLGLRLIYFSYDVKMKEKGDIPEGYSVSREKKERFSLILESASTNQTSMYLCASTLLQGSYEQFFGPGTRLTVL.

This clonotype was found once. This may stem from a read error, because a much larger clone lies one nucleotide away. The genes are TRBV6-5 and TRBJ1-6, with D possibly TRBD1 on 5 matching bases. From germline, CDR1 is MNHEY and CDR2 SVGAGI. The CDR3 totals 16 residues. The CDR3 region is CASSYSIAGRSSPPHF. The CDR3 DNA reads TGTGCCAGCAGTTACTCGATTGCAGGGAGAAGTTCACCCCCCCACTTT.